This TCR beta chain was recovered during a study of T cells after yellow fever vaccination. There are a few counts of this clonotype. Germline V gene data show CDR1 as SNHLY and CDR2 as FYNNEI. With 6 bases removed from V and 9 bases from J, the gap between germline ends came to 15 bases. The CDR3 length is 12 residues. TCRdb reprocessed the 5' RACE reads with MiXCR, giving one entry per CDR3 protein. The table lists under 200,000 distinct CDR3 sequences, more than 9.5% of them singletons. This clonotype originated in a man in his late teens or twenties who received the YFV17D yellow fever vaccine. The sample in question was CD8+ T cells sorted from PBMCs, obtained 15 days after the yellow fever booster vaccination. This chain connects TRBV2 to TRBJ2-7; D not resolved. The CDR3 reads CASRSSWPGQYF. The CDR3 DNA reads TGTGCCAGCAGGTCATCATGGCCGGGGCAGTACTTC.